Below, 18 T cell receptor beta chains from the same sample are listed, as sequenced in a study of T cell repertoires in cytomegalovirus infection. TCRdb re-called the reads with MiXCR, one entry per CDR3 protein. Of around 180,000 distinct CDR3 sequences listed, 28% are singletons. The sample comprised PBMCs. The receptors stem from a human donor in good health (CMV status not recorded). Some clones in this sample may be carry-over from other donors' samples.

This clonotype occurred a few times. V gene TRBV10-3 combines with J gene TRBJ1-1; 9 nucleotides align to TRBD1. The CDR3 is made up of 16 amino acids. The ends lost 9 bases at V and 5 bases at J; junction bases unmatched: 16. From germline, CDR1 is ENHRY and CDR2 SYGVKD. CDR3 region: CAISRQGGQGGTEAFF. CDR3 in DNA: TGTGCCATTTCTCGACAGGGGGGACAGGGAGGAACTGAAGCTTTCTTT.

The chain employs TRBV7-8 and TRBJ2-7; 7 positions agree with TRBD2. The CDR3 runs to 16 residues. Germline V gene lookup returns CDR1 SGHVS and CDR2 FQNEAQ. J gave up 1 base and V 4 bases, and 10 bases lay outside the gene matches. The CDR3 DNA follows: TGTGCCAGCAGCTACCTAGCGGAGATCCAGTCCTACGAGCAGTACTTC. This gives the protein CASSYLAEIQSYEQYF.

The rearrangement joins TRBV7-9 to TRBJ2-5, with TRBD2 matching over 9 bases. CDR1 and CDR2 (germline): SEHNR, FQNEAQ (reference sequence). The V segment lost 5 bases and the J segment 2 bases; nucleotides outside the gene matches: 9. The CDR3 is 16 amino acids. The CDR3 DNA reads TGTGCCAGCAGCCGAGGCAGCGGGGGGTCACAAGAGACCCAGTACTTC. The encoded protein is CASSRGSGGSQETQYF.

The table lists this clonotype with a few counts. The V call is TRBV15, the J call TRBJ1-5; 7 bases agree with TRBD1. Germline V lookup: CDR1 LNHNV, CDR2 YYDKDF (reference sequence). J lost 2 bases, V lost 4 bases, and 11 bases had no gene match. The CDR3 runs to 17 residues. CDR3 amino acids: CATSIPIGGNGNQPQHF. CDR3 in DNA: TGTGCCACCAGCATCCCCATAGGGGGCAATGGCAATCAGCCCCAGCATTTT.

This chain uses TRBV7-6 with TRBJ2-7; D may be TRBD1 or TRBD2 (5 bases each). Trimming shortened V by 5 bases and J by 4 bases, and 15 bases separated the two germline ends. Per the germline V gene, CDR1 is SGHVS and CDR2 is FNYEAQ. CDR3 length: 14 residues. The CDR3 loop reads CASSPTGTSYEQYF. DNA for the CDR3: TGTGCCAGCAGCCCTACCGGGACCTCATACGAGCAGTACTTC.

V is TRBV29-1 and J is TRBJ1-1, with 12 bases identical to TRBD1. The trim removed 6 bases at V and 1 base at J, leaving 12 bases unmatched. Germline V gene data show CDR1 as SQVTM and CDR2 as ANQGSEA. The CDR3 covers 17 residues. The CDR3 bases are TGCAGCGTGGGACCGGGACAGGGGGCGAATGGGAACACTGAAGCTTTCTTT. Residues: CSVGPGQGANGNTEAFF.

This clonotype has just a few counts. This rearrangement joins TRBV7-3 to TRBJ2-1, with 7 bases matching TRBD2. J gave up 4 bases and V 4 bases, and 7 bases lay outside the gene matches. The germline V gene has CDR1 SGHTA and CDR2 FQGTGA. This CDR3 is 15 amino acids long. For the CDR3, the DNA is TGTGCCAGCAGCTCAGCGGGGCCCCCATACAATGAGCAGTTCTTC. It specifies CASSSAGPPYNEQFF.

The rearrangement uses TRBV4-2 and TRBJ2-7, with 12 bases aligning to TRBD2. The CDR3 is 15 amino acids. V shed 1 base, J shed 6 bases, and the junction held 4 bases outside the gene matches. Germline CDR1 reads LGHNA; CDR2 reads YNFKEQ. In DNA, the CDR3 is TGTGCCAGCAGCCAAGGGGGGACTAGCGGGCCCGAGCAGTACTTC. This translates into CASSQGGTSGPEQYF.

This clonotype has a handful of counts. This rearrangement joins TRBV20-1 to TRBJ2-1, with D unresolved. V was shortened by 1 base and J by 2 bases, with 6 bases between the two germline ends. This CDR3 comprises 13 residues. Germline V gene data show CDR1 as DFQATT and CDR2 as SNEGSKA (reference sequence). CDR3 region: CSARGTTYNEQFF. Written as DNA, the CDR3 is TGCAGTGCTAGAGGGACCACCTACAATGAGCAGTTCTTC.

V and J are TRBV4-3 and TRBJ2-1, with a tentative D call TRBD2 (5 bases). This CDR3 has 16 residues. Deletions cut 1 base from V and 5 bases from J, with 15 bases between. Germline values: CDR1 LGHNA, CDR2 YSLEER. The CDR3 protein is CASSQADRIGNNEQFF. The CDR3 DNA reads TGCGCCAGCAGCCAAGCTGATAGGATCGGGAACAATGAGCAGTTCTTC.

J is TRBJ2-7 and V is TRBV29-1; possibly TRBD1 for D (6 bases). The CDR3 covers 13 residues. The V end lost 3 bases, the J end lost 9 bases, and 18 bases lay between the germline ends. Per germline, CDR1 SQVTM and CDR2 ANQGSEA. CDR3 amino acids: CSVEGAGVDSQYF. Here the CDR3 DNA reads TGCAGCGTTGAGGGGGCAGGGGTGGACTCGCAGTACTTC.

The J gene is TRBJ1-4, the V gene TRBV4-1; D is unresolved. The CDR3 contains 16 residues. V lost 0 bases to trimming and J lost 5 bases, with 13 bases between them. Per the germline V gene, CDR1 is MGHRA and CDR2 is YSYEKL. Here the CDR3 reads CASSQDISADNEKLFF. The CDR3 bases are TGCGCCAGCAGCCAAGATATCTCGGCAGACAATGAAAAACTGTTTTTT.

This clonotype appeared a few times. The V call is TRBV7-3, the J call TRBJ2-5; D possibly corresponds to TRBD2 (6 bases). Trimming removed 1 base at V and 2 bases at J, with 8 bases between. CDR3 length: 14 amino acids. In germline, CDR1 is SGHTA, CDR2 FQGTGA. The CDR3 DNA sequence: TGTGCCAGCAGCTTAAATGGGGGGCAAGAGACCCAGTACTTC. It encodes CASSLNGGQETQYF.

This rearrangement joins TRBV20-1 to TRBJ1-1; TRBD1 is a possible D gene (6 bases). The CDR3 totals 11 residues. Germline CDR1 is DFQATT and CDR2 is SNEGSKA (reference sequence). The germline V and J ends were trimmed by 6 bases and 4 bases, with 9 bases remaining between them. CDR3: CSAGGPTEAFF. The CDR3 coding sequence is TGCAGTGCCGGGGGGCCCACTGAAGCTTTCTTT.

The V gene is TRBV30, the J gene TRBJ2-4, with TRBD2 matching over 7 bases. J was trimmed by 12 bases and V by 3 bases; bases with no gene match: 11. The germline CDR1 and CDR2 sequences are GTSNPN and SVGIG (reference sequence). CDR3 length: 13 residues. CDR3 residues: CAWSRAGDLNQYF. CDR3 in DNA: TGTGCCTGGAGCCGTGCGGGGGACCTTAATCAGTACTTC.

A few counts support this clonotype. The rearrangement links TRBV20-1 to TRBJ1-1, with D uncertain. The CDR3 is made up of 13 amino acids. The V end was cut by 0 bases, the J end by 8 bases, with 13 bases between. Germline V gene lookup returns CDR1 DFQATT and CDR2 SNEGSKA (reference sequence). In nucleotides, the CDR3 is TGCAGTGCTAGAGATAGTAGGAGTCAAGAAGCTTTCTTT. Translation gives CSARDSRSQEAFF.

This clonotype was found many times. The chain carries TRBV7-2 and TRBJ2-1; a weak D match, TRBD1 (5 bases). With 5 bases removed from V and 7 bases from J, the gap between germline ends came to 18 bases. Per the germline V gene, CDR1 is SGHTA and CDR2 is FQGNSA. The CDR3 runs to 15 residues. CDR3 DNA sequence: TGTGCCAGCAGCCAGTCAAATATAGGGGCGAATGAGCAGTTCTTC. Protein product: CASSQSNIGANEQFF.

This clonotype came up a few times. As DNA, the CDR3 is TGTGCCAGCAGCTTAGGACTAGCGGGCTTCACAGATACGCAGTATTTT. Translated, it gives CASSLGLAGFTDTQYF. The rearrangement links TRBV7-3 to TRBJ2-3; 11 bases are a match to TRBD2. Looked up from germline, CDR1 is SGHTA and CDR2 is FQGTGA. This CDR3 has 16 residues. The V and J ends lost 2 bases and 2 bases, in that order; junction bases with no gene match: 3.